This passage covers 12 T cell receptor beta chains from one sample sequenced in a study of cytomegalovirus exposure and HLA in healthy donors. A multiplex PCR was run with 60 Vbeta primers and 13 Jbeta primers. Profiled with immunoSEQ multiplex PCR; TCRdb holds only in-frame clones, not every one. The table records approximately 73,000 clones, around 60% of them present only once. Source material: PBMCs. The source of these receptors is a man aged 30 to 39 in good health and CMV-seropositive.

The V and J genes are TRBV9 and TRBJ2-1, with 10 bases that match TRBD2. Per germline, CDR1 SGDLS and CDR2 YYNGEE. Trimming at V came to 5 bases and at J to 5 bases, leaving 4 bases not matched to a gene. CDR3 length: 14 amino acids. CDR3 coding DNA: TGTGCCAGCAGACTCGGACTAGCGGACAATGAGCAGTTCTTC. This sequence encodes CASRLGLADNEQFF.

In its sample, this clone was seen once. CDR3 loop: CASSYQGQPNTEAFF. Here the CDR3 DNA reads TGTGCCAGCAGTTACCAGGGACAGCCGAACACTGAAGCTTTCTTT. The chain employs TRBV6-5 and TRBJ1-1, with 7 positions matching TRBD1. V was pared by 2 bases and J by 1 base, with 4 bases of the junction left unmatched. Germline V gene data show CDR1 as MNHEY and CDR2 as SVGAGI. This CDR3 contains 15 residues.

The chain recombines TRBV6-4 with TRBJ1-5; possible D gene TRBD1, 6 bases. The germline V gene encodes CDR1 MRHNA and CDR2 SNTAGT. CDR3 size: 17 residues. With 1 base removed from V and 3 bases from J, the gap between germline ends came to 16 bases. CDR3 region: CASSDWGQGLNNQPQHF. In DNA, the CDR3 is TGTGCCAGCAGTGACTGGGGGCAGGGGTTAAACAATCAGCCCCAGCATTTT.

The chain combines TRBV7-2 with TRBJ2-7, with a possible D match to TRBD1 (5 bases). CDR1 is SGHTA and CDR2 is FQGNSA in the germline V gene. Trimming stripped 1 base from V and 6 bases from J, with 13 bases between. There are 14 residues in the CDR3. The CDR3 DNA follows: TGTGCCAGCAGCTTAGATGCAGGGTTGGGCGAGCAGTACTTC. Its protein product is CASSLDAGLGEQYF.

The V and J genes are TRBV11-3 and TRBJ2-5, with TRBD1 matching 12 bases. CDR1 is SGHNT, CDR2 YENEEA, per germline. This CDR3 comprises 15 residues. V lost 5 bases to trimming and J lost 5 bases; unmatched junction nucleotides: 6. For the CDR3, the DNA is TGTGCCAGCAGCCCCGGGGGACAGGGGGCGGAGACCCAGTACTTC. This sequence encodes CASSPGGQGAETQYF.

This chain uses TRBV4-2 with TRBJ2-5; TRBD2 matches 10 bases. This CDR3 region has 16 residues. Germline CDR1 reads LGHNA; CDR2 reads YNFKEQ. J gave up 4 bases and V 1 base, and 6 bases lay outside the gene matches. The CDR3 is CASSQGPSGGAETQYF. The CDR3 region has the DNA TGTGCCAGCAGCCAAGGGCCAAGCGGGGGGGCAGAGACCCAGTACTTC.

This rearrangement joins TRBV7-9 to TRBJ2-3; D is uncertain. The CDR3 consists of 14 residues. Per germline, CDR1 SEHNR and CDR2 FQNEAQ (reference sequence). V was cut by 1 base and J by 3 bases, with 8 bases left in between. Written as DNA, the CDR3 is TGTGCCAGCAGCTTAGTCGCCAGAACAGATACGCAGTATTTT. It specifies CASSLVARTDTQYF.

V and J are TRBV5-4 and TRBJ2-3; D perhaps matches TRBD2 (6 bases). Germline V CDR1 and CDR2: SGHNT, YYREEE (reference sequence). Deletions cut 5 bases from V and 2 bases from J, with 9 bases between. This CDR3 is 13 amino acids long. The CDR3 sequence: CASRGTATDTQYF. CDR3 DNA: TGTGCCAGCAGGGGGACTGCCACAGATACGCAGTATTTT. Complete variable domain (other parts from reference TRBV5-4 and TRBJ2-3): ETGVTQSPTHLIKTRGQQVTLRCSSQSGHNTVSWYQQALGQGPQFIFQYYREEENGRGNFPPRFSGLQFPNYSSELNVNALELDDSALYLCASRGTATDTQYFGPGTRLTVL.

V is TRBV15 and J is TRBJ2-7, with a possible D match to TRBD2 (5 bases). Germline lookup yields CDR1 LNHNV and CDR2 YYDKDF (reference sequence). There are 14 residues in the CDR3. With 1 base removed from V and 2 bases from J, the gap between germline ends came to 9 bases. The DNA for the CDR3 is TGTGCCACCAGCAGAGTGTCCGGGACCTACGAGCAGTACTTC. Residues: CATSRVSGTYEQYF.

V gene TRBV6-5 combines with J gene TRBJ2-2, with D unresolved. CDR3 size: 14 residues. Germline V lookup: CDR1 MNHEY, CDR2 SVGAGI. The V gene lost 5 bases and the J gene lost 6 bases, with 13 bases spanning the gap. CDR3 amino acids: CASSEYDWSGELFF. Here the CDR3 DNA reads TGTGCCAGCAGTGAATACGACTGGTCCGGGGAGCTGTTTTTT.

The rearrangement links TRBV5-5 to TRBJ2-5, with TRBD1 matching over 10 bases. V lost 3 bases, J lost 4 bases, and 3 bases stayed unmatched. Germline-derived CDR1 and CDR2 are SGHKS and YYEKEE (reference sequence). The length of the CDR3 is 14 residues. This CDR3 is CASSSDRGRETQYF. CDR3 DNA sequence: TGTGCCAGCAGCTCTGACAGGGGGCGAGAGACCCAGTACTTC.

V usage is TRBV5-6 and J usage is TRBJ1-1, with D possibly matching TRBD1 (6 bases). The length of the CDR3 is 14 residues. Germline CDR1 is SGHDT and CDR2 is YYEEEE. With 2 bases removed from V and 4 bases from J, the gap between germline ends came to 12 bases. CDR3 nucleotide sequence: TGTGCCAGCAGCTTTGGCAGGGGTGGCACTGAAGCTTTCTTT. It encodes CASSFGRGGTEAFF.